The entry below gives a single T cell receptor (beta chain) sequence along with its context. This entry belongs to a study of blood T cell repertoires in COVID-19. Study as a whole: Italy, Spain and the United States were the sources of the convalescent and acute COVID-19 samples. In each case, the material was cDNA or gDNA derived from T cells, B-cell-depleted T cells, or PBMCs.

Germline V gene sequence: CDR1 LGHDT, CDR2 YNNKEL (reference sequence). J gave up 4 bases and V 4 bases, and 9 bases lay outside the gene matches. The CDR3 is 15 residues long. Per the original data handling: Nucleated cell counts were estimated from reference gene primer amplification. The protocol was immunoSEQ multiplex PCR, while the TCRdb copy is restricted to in-frame clones and leaves out a portion. From that table come the V and J calls and clone size; the DNA was used to work out D and trimming. The sample lists 150,000 or so clones; approximately 87% were seen once. V gene TRBV3-1 (or the pseudogene TRBV3-2) combines with J gene TRBJ2-7, with 8 bases identical to TRBD2. The source of this sequence is an older man with acute or convalescent COVID-19. The sequencing input was peripheral blood. The CDR3 DNA reads as TGTGCCAGCAGCCCCACTAGCGGAGGAAAGTACGAGCAGTACTTC. It codes for CASSPTSGGKYEQYF.